The 17 T cell receptor beta chains in this list originate from one sample, sequenced in a study of PD-1 blockade in classical Hodgkin lymphoma. Libraries were prepared by immunoSEQ multiplex PCR; TCRdb keeps only in-frame clonotypes and omits some of them. There are 30,000 or so clones in the sample; approximately 80% occur only once, and under 20% lies in the top ten. The time point denotes: cycle 4 day 1 (C4D1), after less than 7 weeks of nivolumab. There was relapse after autologous stem cell transplantation in every patient, and there was variation in brentuximab vedotin exposure. The sequences come from peripheral blood mononuclear cells (PBMCs), collected before the fourth cycle of nivolumab. Receptor source: a human donor with classical Hodgkin lymphoma.

This clone occurred a few times. This sequence joins TRBV10-3 and TRBJ1-1; maybe TRBD1 (6 bases). The CDR3 is 14 residues long. Germline V gene data show CDR1 as ENHRY and CDR2 as SYGVKD. Trimming took off 3 bases at V and 5 bases at J, with 13 bases between the two ends. The CDR3 DNA is TGTGCCATCAGTGACAGGGGCCAACGGACTGAAGCTTTCTTT. The encoded protein is CAISDRGQRTEAFF.

The chain carries TRBV2 and TRBJ1-1, with D maybe TRBD1 (5 bases). Germline V lookup: CDR1 SNHLY, CDR2 FYNNEI. The CDR3 has 13 residues. V was shortened by 6 bases and J by 1 base, with 9 bases between the two germline ends. The chain's CDR3 is CASSRDRNTEAFF. CDR3 DNA: TGTGCCAGCAGCCGAGACAGGAACACTGAAGCTTTCTTT.

The chain links TRBV6-6 to TRBJ1-6; 9 bases fit TRBD1. V lost 6 bases to trimming and J lost 10 bases; unmatched junction nucleotides: 7. The germline V gene encodes CDR1 MNHNY and CDR2 SVGAGI (reference sequence). CDR3 length: 14 amino acids. CDR3 residues: CASSSGTGSSPLHF. In nucleotides, the CDR3 is TGTGCCAGCAGCTCCGGGACAGGGAGCTCACCCCTCCACTTT.

The rearrangement uses TRBV4-1 and TRBJ2-3, with 7 nucleotides matching TRBD1. Germline V gene lookup returns CDR1 MGHRA and CDR2 YSYEKL. The CDR3 totals 15 residues. Trimming cost V 3 bases and J 2 bases; bases outside gene matches: 5. The CDR3 here is CASSQAGTATDTQYF. The CDR3, as DNA: TGCGCCAGCAGCCAGGCCGGGACAGCCACAGATACGCAGTATTTT.

The J gene is TRBJ2-7, the V gene TRBV7-6; D possibly corresponds to TRBD1 (5 bases). Trimming removed 5 bases at V and 6 bases at J, with 11 bases between. The CDR3 loop spans 12 amino acids. Germline-derived CDR1 and CDR2 are SGHVS and FNYEAQ. The CDR3 DNA sequence: TGTGCCAGCAGCCTAGTACAGGCCGAGCAGTACTTC. Translated, it gives CASSLVQAEQYF.

V usage is TRBV5-1 and J usage is TRBJ2-1, with 13 bases aligning to TRBD2. Germline CDR1 SGHRS, CDR2 YFSETQ. J gave up 8 bases and V 1 base, and 3 bases lay outside the gene matches. The CDR3 consists of 15 residues. The CDR3 spells CASSLTSGGAYEQFF. CDR3 coding DNA: TGCGCCAGCAGCTTGACTAGCGGGGGGGCGTATGAGCAGTTCTTC.

The chain recombines TRBV7-2 with TRBJ2-7, with TRBD2 identical over 8 bases. Trimming removed 2 bases from V and 4 bases from J; junction bases left unmatched: 4. The CDR3 runs to 14 residues. CDR1 SGHTA and CDR2 FQGNSA come from the germline V gene. CDR3 sequence: CASSLSLAAYEQYF. CDR3 bases: TGTGCCAGCAGCTTATCACTAGCGGCATACGAGCAGTACTTC.

V usage is TRBV4-1 and J usage is TRBJ2-7; D possibly uses TRBD1 or TRBD2 (5 bases each). Trimming shortened V by 4 bases and J by 3 bases, and 10 bases separated the two germline ends. This CDR3 spans 13 amino acids. Germline assignment: CDR1 MGHRA and CDR2 YSYEKL. The CDR3 reads CASSPGAGYEQYF. CDR3 in DNA: TGCGCCAGCAGCCCCGGGGCGGGCTACGAGCAGTACTTC.

This rearrangement joins TRBV28 to TRBJ1-5; D gene unclear. CDR1 and CDR2 (germline): MDHEN, SYDVKM. V lost 7 bases and J lost 4, with 14 bases in between. The CDR3 runs 14 residues. CDR3 DNA sequence: TGTGCCAGCACCACACCCCGCAGGAATCAGCCCCAGCATTTT. Translated: CASTTPRRNQPQHF. Supplemented by reference TRBV28 and TRBJ1-5, the full variable domain reads DVKVTQSSRYLVKRTGEKVFLECVQDMDHENMFWYRQDPGLGLRLIYFSYDVKMKEKGDIPEGYSVSREKKERFSLILESASTNQTSMYLCASTTPRRNQPQHFGDGTRLSIL.

This chain links TRBV7-3 with TRBJ2-2; D unclear. CDR3 length: 16 residues. Trimming pared 8 bases from V and 0 bases from J, leaving 16 bases between. Germline V gene lookup returns CDR1 SGHTA and CDR2 FQGTGA. The CDR3 bases are TGTGCCAGCGGAAGGGCGGCAGGATCGAACACCGGGGAGCTGTTTTTT. Translated, it gives CASGRAAGSNTGELFF.

The V gene is TRBV25-1, the J gene TRBJ1-2, with 7 bases lining up with TRBD1. CDR3 size: 12 residues. Trimming removed 7 bases from V and 9 bases from J; junction bases left unmatched: 8. Germline V gene data show CDR1 as MGHDK and CDR2 as SYGVNS. CDR3 sequence (DNA): TGTGCCAGCAACGGAGGGGACAGCAGCTACACCTTC. This gives the protein CASNGGDSSYTF.

The chain couples TRBV5-4 to TRBJ2-7; no clear D gene. The V gene's germline CDR1 is SGHNT and CDR2 YYREEE (reference sequence). The CDR3 is made up of 14 amino acids. The V gene lost 0 bases and the J gene lost 0 bases, with 7 bases spanning the gap. The CDR3 loop reads CASSLETISYEQYF. DNA of the CDR3: TGTGCCAGCAGCTTGGAAACAATCTCCTACGAGCAGTACTTC.

By share, this clone counts as medium-sized (0.01 to 0.1%). J is TRBJ1-2 and V is TRBV5-4; tentative D call: TRBD1 (5 bases). Trimming shortened V by 0 bases and J by 5 bases, and 14 bases separated the two germline ends. This CDR3 region has 15 residues. From germline, CDR1 is SGHNT and CDR2 YYREEE (reference sequence). Here the CDR3 DNA reads TGTGCCAGCAGCTTGGGACGGGGGGAGGGGTATGGCTACACCTTC. It specifies CASSLGRGEGYGYTF.

V usage is TRBV18 and J usage is TRBJ1-5; no definite D call. There are 16 residues in the CDR3. Germline assignment: CDR1 KGHSH and CDR2 LQKENI. V was pared by 5 bases and J by 0 bases, with 14 bases between. DNA of the CDR3: TGTGCCAGCTCAATTCTAGGCCGTTATAGCAATCAGCCCCAGCATTTT. It is translated as CASSILGRYSNQPQHF. Variable domain in full (rest from reference TRBV18 and TRBJ1-5): NAGVMQNPRHLVRRRGQEARLRCSPMKGHSHVYWYRQLPEEGLKFMVYLQKENIIDESGMPKERFSAEFPKEGPSILRIQQVVRGDSAAYFCASSILGRYSNQPQHFGDGTRLSIL.

V is TRBV5-6 and J is TRBJ1-3, with D uncertain. This CDR3 spans 15 amino acids. V lost 4 bases and J lost 0, with 11 bases in between. Germline V gives CDR1 SGHDT, CDR2 YYEEEE. CDR3 in amino acids: CASSLKTHSGNTIYF. The CDR3 coding sequence is TGTGCCAGCAGCCTAAAGACACACTCTGGAAACACCATATATTTT.

The chain carries TRBV18 and TRBJ2-5; a weak D match, TRBD1 (5 bases). The CDR3 length is 15 residues. The V gene lost 0 bases and the J gene lost 6 bases, with 14 bases spanning the gap. CDR1 is KGHSH, CDR2 LQKENI, per germline. CDR3 region: CASSPPARVGQTQYF. The CDR3 nucleotides are TGTGCCAGCTCACCACCCGCCAGGGTTGGACAGACCCAGTACTTC.

The V call is TRBV4-2, the J call TRBJ2-3; D may be TRBD1 (5 bases). The V gene's germline CDR1 is LGHNA and CDR2 YNFKEQ. Trimming took off 4 bases at V and 2 bases at J, with 16 bases between the two ends. The CDR3 spans 16 residues. CDR3 amino acids: CASSLKAGPVTDTQYF. The CDR3 DNA reads TGTGCCAGCAGCCTCAAGGCAGGGCCCGTCACAGATACGCAGTATTTT.